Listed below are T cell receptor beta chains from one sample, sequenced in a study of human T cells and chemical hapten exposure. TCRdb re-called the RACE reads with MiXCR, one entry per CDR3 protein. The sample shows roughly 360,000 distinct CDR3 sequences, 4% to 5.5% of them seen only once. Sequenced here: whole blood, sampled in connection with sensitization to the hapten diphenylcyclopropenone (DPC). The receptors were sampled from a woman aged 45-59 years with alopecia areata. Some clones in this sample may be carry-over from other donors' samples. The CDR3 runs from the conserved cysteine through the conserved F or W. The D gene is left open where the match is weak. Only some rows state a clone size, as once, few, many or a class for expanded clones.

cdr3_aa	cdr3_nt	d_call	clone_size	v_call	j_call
CASRTGTSPYF	TGTGCCAGCAGGACCGGGACTAGCCCGTATTTT	TRBD2	few	TRBV2	TRBJ2-3
CASSREQVFTDTQYF	TGTGCCAGCAGCCGCGAACAGGTCTTCACAGATACGCAGTATTTT	-	-	TRBV2	TRBJ2-3
CASSGEARIQYF	TGTGCCAGCAGCGGGGAGGCCCGGATCCAGTACTTC	-	many	TRBV7-9	TRBJ2-4
CASSLGSELAFNEQFF	TGTGCCAGCAGCTTAGGCTCGGAACTAGCTTTCAATGAGCAGTTCTTC	-	-	TRBV13	TRBJ2-1
CASSHSGRADNEQFF	TGTGCCAGCAGTCATAGCGGGAGGGCAGACAATGAGCAGTTCTTC	TRBD2	many	TRBV6-6	TRBJ2-1
CASTPGGGTIYNEQFF	TGTGCCAGCACCCCGGGCGGGGGGACAATATACAATGAGCAGTTCTTC	TRBD2	few	TRBV12-3/TRBV12-4	TRBJ2-1
CASSPYRINQPQHF	TGTGCCAGCAGCCCTTACAGGATTAATCAGCCCCAGCATTTT	-	-	TRBV5-6	TRBJ1-5
CASTPSGATNEKLFF	TGTGCCAGCACCCCCTCGGGGGCAACTAATGAAAAACTGTTTTTT	-	-	TRBV12-3/TRBV12-4	TRBJ1-4
CASSLITVGDTEAFF	TGTGCCAGCAGCTTAATAACAGTGGGTGACACTGAAGCTTTCTTT	-	many	TRBV11-2	TRBJ1-1
CATQGLAGANEQFF	TGTGCCACCCAAGGGCTAGCGGGGGCCAATGAGCAGTTCTTC	TRBD2	-	TRBV12-3/TRBV12-4	TRBJ2-1
CASSSLDRGNGNTIYF	TGTGCCAGCAGCTCGCTGGACAGGGGTAATGGAAACACCATATATTTT	TRBD1	few	TRBV7-9	TRBJ1-3
CSVMKDRTRGTEAFF	TGCAGCGTTATGAAAGACAGGACGAGAGGCACTGAAGCTTTCTTT	-	many	TRBV29-1	TRBJ1-1
CSVEVAGDLQETQYF	TGCAGCGTTGAAGTAGCGGGGGACCTACAAGAGACCCAGTACTTC	TRBD2	-	TRBV29-1	TRBJ2-5
CASSLYRDPTYEQYF	TGTGCCAGCAGCCTCTACAGGGACCCTACCTACGAGCAGTACTTC	-	few	TRBV13	TRBJ2-7
CASSESQGNPPTEAFF	TGCGCCAGCAGTGAGTCGCAGGGTAACCCCCCCACTGAAGCTTTCTTT	-	few	TRBV10-1	TRBJ1-1
CASSATVDRGRAFF	TGTGCCAGCAGCGCCACCGTGGACAGGGGGCGAGCTTTCTTT	TRBD1	many	TRBV3-1	TRBJ1-1
CATLRRGYTF	TGTGCCACCCTGCGGCGTGGCTACACCTTC	-	many	TRBV6-2/TRBV6-3	TRBJ1-2
CSAVEGPDSPLHF	TGCAGTGCCGTCGAGGGTCCAGATTCACCCCTCCACTTT	-	-	TRBV20-1	TRBJ1-6
CATWDRDVLGYTF	TGTGCCACATGGGACAGGGACGTCCTTGGCTACACCTTC	TRBD1	many	TRBV6-6	TRBJ1-2
CSGAQGRETQYF	TGCAGCGGTGCACAGGGCCGAGAGACCCAGTACTTC	-	few	TRBV29-1	TRBJ2-5
CASSLTRAGRTPGANVLTF	TGTGCCAGCAGTCTGACACGCGCAGGGAGGACCCCTGGGGCCAACGTCCTGACTTTC	-	few	TRBV27	TRBJ2-6
CASSSRTGKETQYF	TGTGCCAGCAGCTCCCGGACAGGGAAGGAGACCCAGTACTTC	TRBD1	many	TRBV13	TRBJ2-5
CASSLDPGRTEAFF	TGCGCCAGCAGCTTGGATCCGGGGCGGACTGAAGCTTTCTTT	-	many	TRBV5-1	TRBJ1-1
CASSEGRPNTGELFF	TGTGCCAGCAGTGAAGGACGGCCGAACACCGGGGAGCTGTTTTTT	-	many	TRBV2	TRBJ2-2
CASSYSPSPQYEQYF	TGTGCCAGCAGTTACTCCCCCTCACCCCAGTACGAGCAGTACTTC	-	-	TRBV6-6	TRBJ2-7
CASRLRGAKKRNTIYF	TGTGCCAGCAGACTGAGAGGGGCTAAAAAGAGAAACACCATATATTTT	-	-	TRBV5-4	TRBJ1-3
CASSQDPRPTGTGVYNEQFF	TGCGCCAGCAGCCAAGATCCTAGGCCAACCGGGACAGGGGTATACAATGAGCAGTTCTTC	TRBD1	many	TRBV4-3	TRBJ2-1
CASSAYIDSGELFF	TGCGCCAGCAGCGCTTACATCGATAGCGGGGAGCTGTTTTTT	-	many	TRBV5-1	TRBJ2-2
CASSSDPRSTNTEAFF	TGTGCCAGCAGCTCCGACCCGAGAAGTACGAACACTGAAGCTTTCTTT	-	few	TRBV7-3	TRBJ1-1